This entry is about one T cell receptor beta chain. This sample was included in a study of blood T cell repertoires in COVID-19. Overall study: The United States, Italy and Spain were the sources of the acute and convalescent COVID-19 samples. PBMCs, B-cell-depleted T cells, or T cells were the source of the cDNA or gDNA that made up the material.

Germline loops: CDR1 LNHDA, CDR2 SQIVND (reference sequence). The CDR3 contains 15 residues. With V trimmed by 5 bases and J by 4 bases, 6 bases remained unmatched. As processed by the authors: Amplifying reference gene primers gave estimates of nucleated cell counts. Sequencing used immunoSEQ multiplex PCR; TCRdb keeps in-frame clones, though not all of them. V, J and clone size were drawn from that table, and D and trimming were deduced from the DNA. The sample yields about 140,000 clones, roughly 91% seen once. The V and J genes are TRBV19 and TRBJ2-2; the match to TRBD1 covers 8 bases. The origin of this receptor is a man aged 55 to 70 with active or convalescent COVID-19. The specimen sequenced was peripheral blood. The CDR3 reads CASSGQGFGTGELFF. CDR3 DNA sequence: TGTGCCAGTAGTGGACAGGGTTTCGGCACCGGGGAGCTGTTTTTT. Full variable domain (remainder filled in from reference TRBV19 and TRBJ2-2): DGGITQSPKYLFRKEGQNVTLSCEQNLNHDAMYWYRQDPGQGLRLIYYSQIVNDFQKGDIAEGYSVSREKKESFPLTVTSAQKNPTAFYLCASSGQGFGTGELFFGEGSRLTVL.